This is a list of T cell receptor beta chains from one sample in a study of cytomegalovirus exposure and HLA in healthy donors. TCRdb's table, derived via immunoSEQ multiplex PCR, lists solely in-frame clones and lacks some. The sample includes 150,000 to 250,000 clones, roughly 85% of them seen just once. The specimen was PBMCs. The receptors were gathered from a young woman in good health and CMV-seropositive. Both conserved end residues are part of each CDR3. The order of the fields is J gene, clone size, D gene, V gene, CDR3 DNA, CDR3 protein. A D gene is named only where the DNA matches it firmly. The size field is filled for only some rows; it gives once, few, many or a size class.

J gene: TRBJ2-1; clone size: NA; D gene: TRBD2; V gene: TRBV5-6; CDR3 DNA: TGTGCCAGCAGCTCCTACTGGACTAGCGGGAGTAGTGAGCAGTTCTTC; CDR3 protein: CASSSYWTSGSSEQFF
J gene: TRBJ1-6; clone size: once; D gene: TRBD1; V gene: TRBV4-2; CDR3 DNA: TGTGCCAGCAGCAAAATAGGGGACAGGAATAATTCACCCCTCCACTTT; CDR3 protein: CASSKIGDRNNSPLHF
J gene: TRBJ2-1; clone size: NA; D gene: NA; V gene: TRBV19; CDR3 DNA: TGTGCCAGTAGTATAGATAAGGAGGGGGCAGGGTACAATGAGCAGTTCTTC; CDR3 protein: CASSIDKEGAGYNEQFF
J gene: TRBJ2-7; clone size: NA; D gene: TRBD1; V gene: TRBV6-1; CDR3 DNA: TGTGCCAGTCGTCCATCCGGGACAGGAGGCTACGAGCAGTACTTC; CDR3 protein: CASRPSGTGGYEQYF
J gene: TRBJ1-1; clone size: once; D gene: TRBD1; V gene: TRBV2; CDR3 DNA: TGTGCCACCTGGTCGAAGGACAGGGGGTCAGAAACTGAAGCTTTCTTT; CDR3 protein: CATWSKDRGSETEAFF
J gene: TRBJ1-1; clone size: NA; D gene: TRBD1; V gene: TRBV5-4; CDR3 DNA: TGTGCCAGCAGCTTGGAGGACAGGGAGGTCACTGAAGCTTTCTTT; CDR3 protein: CASSLEDREVTEAFF
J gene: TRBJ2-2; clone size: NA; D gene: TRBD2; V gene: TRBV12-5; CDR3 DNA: TGTGCTAGTGGTTTCGGACTAGCGGTAAACACCGGGGAGCTGTTTTTT; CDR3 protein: CASGFGLAVNTGELFF
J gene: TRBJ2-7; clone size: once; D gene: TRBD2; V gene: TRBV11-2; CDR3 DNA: TGTGCCAGCAGCTCCCAGACTAGCGGGACGAGAAACGAGCAGTACTTC; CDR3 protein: CASSSQTSGTRNEQYF
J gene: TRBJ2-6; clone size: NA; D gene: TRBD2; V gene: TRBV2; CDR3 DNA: TGTGCCAGCAGTCAGGAGACTAGCGGGAGATCCGGGGCCAACGTCCTGACTTTC; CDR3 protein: CASSQETSGRSGANVLTF
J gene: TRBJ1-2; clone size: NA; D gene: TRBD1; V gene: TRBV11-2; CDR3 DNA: TGTGCCAGCAGCTTAGGGGTGGACAGGCCCTGGGGAGGCTACACCTTC; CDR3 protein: CASSLGVDRPWGGYTF
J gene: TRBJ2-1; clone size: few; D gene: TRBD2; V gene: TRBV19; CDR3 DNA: TGTGCCAGTAGTATAGTTCTAGGTGGGGGGGTGGATGAGCAGTTCTTC; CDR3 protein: CASSIVLGGGVDEQFF
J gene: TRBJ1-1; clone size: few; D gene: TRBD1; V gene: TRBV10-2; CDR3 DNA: TGCGCCAGCCGGGACAGGCATGAAGCTTTCTTT; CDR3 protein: CASRDRHEAFF